This TCR beta chain was obtained from a study of control samples from healthy donors and cancer patients. Clones were sequenced by immunoSEQ multiplex PCR, and TCRdb holds only the in-frame ones, with some missing. This table holds about 12,000 clones, 93% found once. Losses at the gene ends were 4 bases for V and 5 bases for J; bases not matched to a gene: 6. CDR3 length equals 14 residues. Germline V gene data show CDR1 as MGHRA and CDR2 as YSYEKL. The material sequenced was PBMCs. The clonotype comes from a man older than 75 with lung cancer. This rearrangement joins TRBV4-1 to TRBJ1-1; 8 bases align to TRBD1. CDR3 coding DNA: TGCGCCAGCAGCCTCCGGACAGGGAATACTGAAGCTTTCTTT. This codes for CASSLRTGNTEAFF.